The 17 T cell receptor beta chains in this list originate from one sample, sequenced in a study of regulatory T cells in long-lasting Graves disease. Arm-PCR with iRepertoire HTBI primers amplified the CDR3 regions for these TCR beta libraries. Using its own MiXCR run on the multiplex PCR reads, TCRdb lists one record per CDR3 protein. The data show a few hundred thousand distinct CDR3 sequences, approximately 13% seen once. The time point here: newly diagnosed GD, antithyroid drugs for less than 3 months. TCR sequences were obtained from RNA taken from PBMCs. This sample was shared with a second study, whose subject was T cells in Graves' hyperthyroidism and ophthalmopathy.

The sample here was peripheral blood mononuclear cells (PBMCs), taken at new diagnosis, from a patient treated with antithyroid drugs. Source of these receptors: a man aged 25-40 years with Graves disease.

This clonotype was recorded at least ten times. The chain carries TRBV30 and TRBJ1-5; D uncertain. The germline V and J ends were trimmed by 1 base and 0 bases, with 10 bases remaining between them. Germline values: CDR1 GTSNPN, CDR2 SVGIG (reference sequence). The CDR3 is 15 residues long. The CDR3: CAWSAMGNSNQPQHF. As DNA, the CDR3 is TGTGCCTGGAGTGCTATGGGAAATAGCAATCAGCCCCAGCATTTT. Based on the CDR3 plus reference TRBV30 and TRBJ1-5, the full variable domain is SQTIHQWPATLVQPVGSPLSLECTVEGTSNPNLYWYRQAAGRGLQLLFYSVGIGQISSEVPQNLSASRPQDRQFILSSKKLLLSDSGFYLCAWSAMGNSNQPQHFGDGTRLSIL.

This clonotype showed up many times. Here the CDR3 reads CASSADSSFQETQYF. CDR3 nucleotides: TGTGCCAGCAGCGCGGACAGCTCCTTCCAAGAGACCCAGTACTTC. This chain uses TRBV9 with TRBJ2-5; weak D call: TRBD1 (6 bases). Germline loops: CDR1 SGDLS, CDR2 YYNGEE. This CDR3 has 15 amino acids. V dropped 3 bases and J dropped 1 base, with 13 bases sitting between them. Full variable domain (rest looked up from reference TRBV9 and TRBJ2-5): DSGVTQTPKHLITATGQRVTLRCSPRSGDLSVYWYQQSLDQGLQFLIQYYNGEERAKGNILERFSAQQFPDLHSELNLSSLELGDSALYFCASSADSSFQETQYFGPGTRLLVL.

A remark on this clonotype: A read error likely explains this, since a far larger clone differs by one base. This chain links TRBV11-2 with TRBJ2-1, with D tentatively TRBD1 or TRBD2 (5 bases each). This CDR3 comprises 14 residues. Germline CDR1 reads SGHAT; CDR2 reads FQNNGV. Trimming stripped 3 bases from V and 10 bases from J, with 16 bases between. The CDR3 is CASSLWDGTYEQFF. As DNA, the CDR3 is TGTGCCAGCAGCTTGTGGGACGGCACCTACGAGCAGTTCTTC.

This clonotype was seen at least ten times. The V call is TRBV6-5, the J call TRBJ2-7, with TRBD2 as a possible D gene (5 bases). The germline V and J ends were trimmed by 2 bases and 4 bases, with 9 bases remaining between them. The CDR3 totals 13 residues. CDR1 and CDR2 (germline): MNHEY, SVGAGI. The CDR3 sequence: CASSYQRLYEQYF. The CDR3 nucleotides read TGTGCCAGCAGTTACCAGCGGCTTTACGAGCAGTACTTC.

J is TRBJ2-7 and V is TRBV3-1, with D possibly TRBD1 on 6 matching bases. The length of the CDR3 is 15 residues. With 7 bases removed from V and 0 bases from J, the gap between germline ends came to 16 bases. The germline CDR1 and CDR2 sequences are LGHDT and YNNKEL (reference sequence). Here the CDR3 DNA reads TGTGCCAGCACTCACAAGGGGGACAACTCCTACGAGCAGTACTTC. Protein sequence: CASTHKGDNSYEQYF.

About this clonotype: Being one base from a much bigger clone, this may be a read error. No conserved phenylalanine or tryptophan is present at the end of the CDR3, so a read error is the likely explanation. The V call is TRBV12-3 or TRBV12-4, the J call TRBJ2-4, with D tentatively TRBD2 (5 bases). Trimming removed 6 bases at V and 0 bases at J, with 15 bases between. The CDR3 is made up of 16 amino acids. The CDR3 region is CASSLGDRAAKNIQYL. The DNA for the CDR3 is TGTGCCAGCAGCTTGGGAGATCGGGCAGCCAAAAACATTCAGTACCTC.

Many counts were recorded for this clonotype. The rearrangement uses TRBV12-3 or TRBV12-4 and TRBJ2-7; 11 nucleotides line up with TRBD2. This CDR3 is built from 15 residues. With 6 bases clipped from V and 0 bases from J, the junction kept 4 bases outside the gene matches. Written as DNA, the CDR3 is TGTGCCAGCAGCATAGCGGGAGGGTACTCCTACGAGCAGTACTTC. Translation gives CASSIAGGYSYEQYF.

The V gene is TRBV20-1, the J gene TRBJ2-1; D is uncertain. The J call may be mistaken, given a closer DNA end match to TRBJ2-3. Looked up from germline, CDR1 is DFQATT and CDR2 is SNEGSKA (reference sequence). The CDR3 contains 15 residues. CDR3 DNA sequence: TGCAGTGCTAGACTAAGCCCCTCAAGCACAGATACGCAGTATTTT. Protein product: CSARLSPSSTDTQYF.

This clonotype was detected ten times or more. The CDR3 reads CASSLSSGAQGSGELFF. DNA for the CDR3: TGTGCCAGCAGCTTAAGCTCAGGAGCCCAAGGGAGCGGGGAGCTGTTTTTT. The V and J genes are TRBV7-6 and TRBJ2-2, with D perhaps matching TRBD2 (5 bases). Per germline, CDR1 SGHVS and CDR2 FNYEAQ. This CDR3 comprises 17 residues. V lost 2 bases and J 7 bases, leaving 20 bases between the germline ends.

The V call is TRBV7-6, the J call TRBJ2-3; TRBD1 aligns across 9 bases. V trimming: 3 bases; J trimming: 5 bases; junction bases outside the gene matches: 9. There are 16 residues in the CDR3. CDR1 and CDR2 (germline): SGHVS, FNYEAQ. CDR3 amino acids: CASSFTTGGEVDTQYF. Here the CDR3 DNA reads TGTGCCAGCAGCTTCACAACAGGGGGCGAGGTAGATACGCAGTATTTT.

Ten or more counts support this clonotype. The chain links TRBV11-3 to TRBJ2-7; weak D call: TRBD2 (6 bases). V was cut by 2 bases and J by 0 bases, with 11 bases left in between. CDR1 SGHNT and CDR2 YENEEA come from the germline V gene. CDR3 size: 15 residues. In nucleotides, the CDR3 is TGTGCCAGCAGCTTATACGCGGGAAGCTCCTACGAGCAGTACTTC. As protein: CASSLYAGSSYEQYF.

This clonotype turned up a few times. The chain uses TRBV10-3 and TRBJ2-7, with D maybe TRBD2 (5 bases). Trimming took 4 bases from V and 6 from J, leaving 13 bases between them. The germline gives CDR1 ENHRY, CDR2 SYGVKD. The CDR3 contains 13 residues. This CDR3 is CAISGVDRGEQYF. Written as DNA, the CDR3 is TGTGCCATCAGTGGGGTAGATCGGGGCGAGCAGTACTTC.

This clonotype has more than one count but fewer than ten. The chain joins TRBV19 to TRBJ2-7; 8 positions match TRBD2. Germline values: CDR1 LNHDA, CDR2 SQIVND (reference sequence). The trim removed 7 bases at V and 4 bases at J, leaving 9 bases unmatched. The CDR3 length is 14 residues. CDR3 DNA sequence: TGTGCCAGTAAGGAGAGCGGGAGACGATACGAGCAGTACTTC. Amino acid sequence: CASKESGRRYEQYF.

Many counts were recorded for this clonotype. The rearrangement uses TRBV19 and TRBJ2-6; TRBD2 matches at 10 bases. J was trimmed by 2 bases and V by 3 bases; bases with no gene match: 19. Germline V gene data show CDR1 as LNHDA and CDR2 as SQIVND (reference sequence). CDR3 size: 22 residues. CDR3 bases: TGTGCCAGTAGTATTGGGCGAGGGGCTAGCGGGAGAGACGTAGCTGGGGCCAACGTCCTGACTTTC. Encoded protein: CASSIGRGASGRDVAGANVLTF.

Concerning this clonotype: Given a much more abundant clone one base away, this may be a read error. The chain uses TRBV24-1 and TRBJ1-2; TRBD1 might be the D (5 bases). Trimming cost V 3 bases and J 0 bases, with 10 bases left between them. Germline CDR1 is KGHDR and CDR2 is SFDVKD. This CDR3 contains 15 residues. The CDR3 loop is CATSDTGHSNYGYTF. The DNA of the CDR3 is TGTGCCACCAGTGATACAGGCCATTCTAACTATGGCTACACCTTC.

As for this clonotype: A much larger clone is a single base away; this may be a read error. This chain joins TRBV2 and TRBJ2-2; D may match TRBD1 or TRBD2 (5 bases each). Germline-derived CDR1 and CDR2 are SNHLY and FYNNEI. This CDR3 region has 15 residues. The CDR3 region is CASSPVGRETGELLF. The CDR3 coding sequence is TGTGCCAGCAGTCCGGTGGGGCGAGAGACCGGGGAGCTGCTTTTT.

The chain combines TRBV20-1 with TRBJ1-4; D gene uncertain. CDR3 length: 13 amino acids. Germline V gives CDR1 DFQATT, CDR2 SNEGSKA (reference sequence). Trimming stripped 4 bases from V and 5 bases from J, with 11 bases between. The CDR3 region has the DNA TGCAGTGCTAAAGAGAATGCCAATGAAAAACTGTTTTTT. It specifies CSAKENANEKLFF.